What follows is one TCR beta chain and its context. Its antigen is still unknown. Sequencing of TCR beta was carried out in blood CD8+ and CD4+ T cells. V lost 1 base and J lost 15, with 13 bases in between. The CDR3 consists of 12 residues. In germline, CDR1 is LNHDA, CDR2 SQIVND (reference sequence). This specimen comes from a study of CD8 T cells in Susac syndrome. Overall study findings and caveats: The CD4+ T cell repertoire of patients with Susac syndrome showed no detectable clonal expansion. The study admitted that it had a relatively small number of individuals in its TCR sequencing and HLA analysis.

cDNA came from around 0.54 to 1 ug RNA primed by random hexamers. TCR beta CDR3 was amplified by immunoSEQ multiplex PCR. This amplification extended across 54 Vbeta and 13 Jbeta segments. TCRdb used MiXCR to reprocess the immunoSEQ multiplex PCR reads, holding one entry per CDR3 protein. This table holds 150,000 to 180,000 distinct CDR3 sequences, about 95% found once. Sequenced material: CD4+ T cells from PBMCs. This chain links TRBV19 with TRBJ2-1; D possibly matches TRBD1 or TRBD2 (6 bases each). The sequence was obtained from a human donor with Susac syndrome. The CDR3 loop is CASSIGGAGWFF. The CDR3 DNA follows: TGTGCCAGTAGTATAGGGGGGGCTGGGTGGTTCTTC.